The TCR beta chain described here comes from a study of cytomegalovirus exposure and HLA in healthy donors. Measured with immunoSEQ multiplex PCR; TCRdb has only the in-frame clones, and not every one. The sample gives some 90,000 clones, roughly 97% of which show up once; around 0.78% is in the top ten. The CDR3 extends over 18 amino acids. Per the germline V gene, CDR1 is KGHSH and CDR2 is LQKENI. V was clipped by 6 bases and J by 1 base; unmatched bases: 14. The rearrangement uses TRBV18 and TRBJ1-1; 10 nucleotides agree with TRBD1. The receptor's source is a man between 18 and 35 years old in good health and CMV-seronegative. The sequenced sample consisted of PBMCs. CDR3 loop: CASSFLGGTGDGNTEAFF. CDR3 in DNA: TGTGCCAGCTCCTTTCTAGGCGGGACAGGGGATGGGAACACTGAAGCTTTCTTT.